The T cell receptor (beta chain) described here comes from a study of T cell responses to AZD1222 COVID-19 vaccine. Study results and caveats: Clonal diversity was possibly underestimated; the donors were predominantly white British and more often female. Within unmutated variant regions lay the reported targets of nearly half of spike-specific TCRs.

Profiling relied on immunoSEQ multiplex PCR, and the TCRdb table lists in-frame clones only, not all of them. The sample shows approximately 190,000 clones, around 93% of them seen only once. This CDR3 is built from 14 residues. CDR1 is SGHVS, CDR2 FQNEAQ, per germline. The V and J ends lost 5 bases and 7 bases respectively, with 16 bases between them. A word on this clone: Its target is not known.

The chain combines TRBV7-8 with TRBJ2-3; D possibly corresponds to TRBD1 (6 bases). The source material was peripheral blood, sampled on day 0 of AZD1222 vaccination. This receptor was identified in an adult in good health. CDR3 nucleotide sequence: TGTGCCAGCAGCCCCCTACGTGACAGGAATACGCAGTATTTT. Protein: CASSPLRDRNTQYF.